Here is one TCR beta chain with its context. Its antigen remains unknown. The data originate from a study of CXCR3-negative and CXCR3-positive naive CD8 T cells. Regarding the study as a whole: TRB CDR3 properties indicated TCR strength, while surface CD5 was similar across naive subsets. Relative to CXCR3-negative naive cells, CXCR3-positive naive cells had more hydrophobic TRB CDR3s. Naive subsets were similarly diverse, while memory CD8+ repertoires were much less diverse.

This CDR3 region has 11 residues. Triplicate sorting captured about 320,000 cells each from every CD8+ T cell subset. Among CD8+ T cells, naive ones were CD45RO-CCR7+CD27+CD95-. Via 5' RACE with UMI labels, TRB cDNA libraries were prepared. TCRdb re-analyzed the 5' RACE reads; it lists each CDR3 protein once, without DNA. The clone table shows about 57,000 distinct CDR3 sequences, with the ten largest holding roughly 0.58%. The gene calls are TRBV12-3 or TRBV12-4 and TRBJ1-1. Sequencing input: naive CXCR3+ CD8+ T cells from blood. Subset indicated: CD45RO-CCR7+CD27+CD95- naive CD8+ T cells expressing CXCR3 (TNR3+). This sequence was found in a human donor in good health. Some clones in this sample may be carry-over from other donors' samples. This CDR3 is CASSLNAEAFF.